This T cell receptor beta chain was identified during a study of a mutant IDH1 vaccine in newly diagnosed glioma. The time point: week 5, during vaccination. Every single dose of the vaccine, 300 ug of mutant IDH1 20-mer peptide, came with topical imiquimod. Comments on this clone: Its target is unknown.

Deletions cut 0 bases from V and 10 bases from J, with 9 bases between. This CDR3 has 13 residues. Germline CDR1 is LNHNV and CDR2 is YYDKDF (reference sequence). Assay: immunoSEQ multiplex PCR; the TCRdb copy retains only in-frame clones and omits some. This sample carries roughly 40,000 clones, 80% to 90% of them seen once, and the ten largest clones take around 1.7%. The chain employs TRBV15 and TRBJ1-4; D gene ambiguous. The source of this sequence is a man aged 35 to 55 with glioma. Sequencing was performed on PBMCs, taken from a glioma patient whose treatment included an IDH1 peptide vaccine. The DNA for the CDR3 is TGTGCCACCAGCAGAGATGGCGGAGGAAAACTGTTTTTT. This sequence encodes CATSRDGGGKLFF.